This T cell receptor beta chain emerged from a study of PD-1 blockade in classical Hodgkin lymphoma. Sequencing used immunoSEQ multiplex PCR; TCRdb keeps in-frame clones, though not all of them. The profile shows about 59,000 clones, 90% of them singletons. After autologous stem cell transplantation all patients relapsed, and prior brentuximab vedotin exposure differed between cohorts. Study outcomes and limitations: Still unresolved is the cause of the repertoire differences, which may be disease activity or prior therapy.

Turning to this clone: Antigen: not known.

V was shortened by 5 bases and J by 7 bases, with 6 bases between the two germline ends. Germline V gene sequence: CDR1 SNHLY, CDR2 FYNNEI. The CDR3 spans 12 residues. The sample was peripheral blood mononuclear cells (PBMCs), taken at baseline. The TCR comes from a human donor with classical Hodgkin lymphoma. The chain employs TRBV2 and TRBJ1-6; D is ambiguous. The CDR3 sequence: CASSLMNSPLHF. CDR3 in DNA: TGTGCCAGCAGTCTCATGAATTCACCCCTCCACTTT.